A selection of T cell receptor beta chains follows, all from one sample in a study of T cell responses to AZD1222 COVID-19 vaccine. Generated by immunoSEQ multiplex PCR, the TCRdb table keeps only in-frame clones and is missing some. The table records 100,000 to 150,000 clones, just over 85% of them present only once. The sample here was peripheral blood, taken on day 0 of AZD1222 vaccination. These receptors all come from an adult in good health. The CDR3 runs from the conserved cysteine through the conserved F or W. A D gene is named only where the DNA matches it firmly. Clone size appears in some rows only: once, few, many, or a class for an expanded clone.

clone_size d_call j_call v_call cdr3_aa cdr3_nt
NA NA TRBJ1-1 TRBV12-5 CASGLHNPGGTEAFF TGTGCTAGTGGTTTACACAATCCCGGGGGCACTGAAGCTTTCTTT
medium-sized NA TRBJ1-1 TRBV6-4 CASSDRDNTEAFF TGTGCCAGCAGTGACCGGGACAACACTGAAGCTTTCTTT
NA NA TRBJ1-5 TRBV18 CASSRAYSNQPQHF TGTGCCAGCTCCCGGGCCTATAGCAATCAGCCCCAGCATTTT
NA TRBD1 TRBJ1-5 TRBV7-2 CASSLGWQGDQPQHF TGTGCCAGCAGTCTAGGATGGCAGGGGGATCAGCCCCAGCATTTT
once NA TRBJ1-6 TRBV2 CASSDRSANSPLHF TGTGCCAGCAGTGACAGGTCCGCTAATTCACCCCTCCACTTT
NA NA TRBJ1-3 TRBV7-8 CASSLGRGRTGNTIYF TGTGCCAGCAGCTTAGGTAGGGGACGGACTGGAAACACCATATATTTT
NA NA TRBJ2-7 TRBV19 CASSLRTDSYEQYF TGTGCCAGTAGTTTACGGACAGACTCCTACGAGCAGTACTTC
NA NA TRBJ1-2 TRBV10-3 CAISESRSPPHSNYGYTF TGTGCCATCAGTGAGTCTAGGTCACCACCTCACTCCAACTATGGCTACACCTTC
NA TRBD1 TRBJ1-2 TRBV5-4 CASSLGQELYGYTF TGTGCCAGCAGCTTAGGACAGGAACTCTATGGCTACACCTTC
NA TRBD2 TRBJ2-1 TRBV13 CASSPGLADNNEQFF TGTGCCAGCAGCCCGGGACTAGCGGACAACAATGAGCAGTTCTTC
NA TRBD1 TRBJ2-2 TRBV28 CASSKAGTGGGLLFF TGTGCCAGCAGTAAAGCCGGGACAGGGGGCGGGTTGCTGTTTTTT
NA NA TRBJ2-5 TRBV30 CAWSQGGQETQYF TGTGCCTGGAGTCAGGGTGGACAAGAGACCCAGTACTTC
NA NA TRBJ1-4 TRBV5-1 CASSMDTTEKLFF TGCGCCAGCAGCATGGACACTACTGAAAAACTGTTTTTT
few TRBD2 TRBJ2-1 TRBV3-1/TRBV3-2 CASSQEALAASSYNEQFF TGTGCCAGCAGCCAAGAGGCCCTAGCGGCAAGCTCCTACAATGAGCAGTTCTTC
NA NA TRBJ2-7 TRBV5-1 CASSHLRESYEQYF TGCGCCAGCAGCCACCTGAGGGAGTCCTACGAGCAGTACTTC
few NA TRBJ1-4 TRBV7-6 CASAPQVPGKLFF TGTGCCAGCGCTCCCCAGGTACCGGGAAAACTGTTTTTT
NA NA TRBJ2-2 TRBV10-3 CAIRGERRGAGELFF TGTGCCATCAGGGGGGAGCGGAGGGGCGCCGGGGAGCTGTTTTTT
NA TRBD1 TRBJ1-6 TRBV7-3 CASSLTGQGDSPLHF TGTGCCAGCAGCTTAACTGGACAGGGGGATTCACCCCTCCACTTT
NA NA TRBJ2-5 TRBV11-2 CASSQLGDPRETQYF TGTGCCAGCAGCCAACTTGGGGACCCGAGAGAGACCCAGTACTTC
NA NA TRBJ1-2 TRBV29-1 CSAGGSEGYTF TGCAGCGCCGGGGGATCTGAGGGCTACACCTTC
NA TRBD2 TRBJ2-3 TRBV9 CASSGGTSGGARTDTQYF TGTGCCAGCAGCGGCGGGACTAGCGGGGGGGCCCGGACAGATACGCAGTATTTT
NA NA TRBJ2-5 TRBV5-1 CASSFNSGETQYF TGCGCCAGCAGCTTTAATAGCGGAGAGACCCAGTACTTC
once TRBD1 TRBJ1-3 TRBV7-2 CASSLADRGLYF TGTGCCAGCAGCTTGGCGGACAGGGGCCTATATTTT
NA NA TRBJ2-1 TRBV3-1/TRBV3-2 CASSHSTGSNEQFF TGTGCCAGCAGCCACTCGACTGGATCCAATGAGCAGTTCTTC
NA NA TRBJ2-3 TRBV7-2 CASSLDPVSTDTQYF TGTGCCAGCAGCTTAGACCCAGTTAGCACAGATACGCAGTATTTT
NA NA TRBJ1-6 TRBV20-1 CSAGVGSPLHF TGCAGTGCTGGAGTCGGGTCACCCCTCCACTTT
NA TRBD1 TRBJ1-2 TRBV7-9 CASSLVRTGGGYTF TGTGCCAGCAGCTTAGTGAGGACAGGGGGTGGCTACACCTTC
NA NA TRBJ2-7 TRBV6-5 CASSYARKAYEQYF TGTGCCAGCAGTTACGCACGGAAGGCCTACGAGCAGTACTTC
NA NA TRBJ2-5 TRBV30 CAWSDGAQETQYF TGTGCCTGGAGTGACGGGGCACAAGAGACCCAGTACTTC
NA NA TRBJ2-1 TRBV7-6 CASSPTGGRQFF TGTGCCAGCAGCCCCACCGGGGGGCGGCAGTTCTTC
NA NA TRBJ1-1 TRBV6-5 CASSYSTTLEAFF TGTGCCAGCAGTTACTCGACCACGCTAGAAGCTTTCTTT
few NA TRBJ2-7 TRBV7-2 CASSSQYEQYF TGTGCCAGCAGTTCTCAATACGAGCAGTACTTC
NA NA TRBJ2-5 TRBV30 CAWGTGTRETQYF TGTGCCTGGGGTACAGGGACCCGAGAGACCCAGTACTTC
once NA TRBJ1-2 TRBV18 CASSPPGRDGYTF TGTGCCAGCTCACCACCGGGGAGGGATGGCTACACCTTC
NA TRBD1 TRBJ2-5 TRBV7-9 CASSSGGHFEETQYF TGTGCCAGCAGCTCAGGGGGCCACTTTGAAGAGACCCAGTACTTC
few TRBD1 TRBJ1-3 TRBV10-1 CASSEEGAFGNTIYF TGCGCCAGCAGTGAAGAGGGGGCATTTGGAAACACCATATATTTT
once TRBD1 TRBJ2-5 TRBV11-1 CASSPPQGEETQYF TGTGCCAGCAGCCCGCCCCAGGGGGAAGAGACCCAGTACTTC
few TRBD2 TRBJ2-7 TRBV5-1 CASRAGLAGGYEQYF TGCGCCAGCAGGGCAGGACTAGCGGGAGGCTACGAGCAGTACTTC
NA NA TRBJ2-7 TRBV7-9 CASSLRSYYEQYF TGTGCCAGCAGCCTCCGGTCCTATTACGAGCAGTACTTC
NA TRBD1 TRBJ1-5 TRBV19 CASRRGQSHGVRQPQHF TGTGCCAGTAGAAGGGGACAGAGTCATGGGGTAAGACAGCCCCAGCATTTT
NA NA TRBJ1-2 TRBV2 CASSDNYGYTF TGTGCCAGCAGCGACAACTATGGCTACACCTTC
NA TRBD2 TRBJ2-2 TRBV7-9 CASSSGTSFTGELFF TGTGCCAGCAGTTCCGGGACTAGCTTCACCGGGGAGCTGTTTTTT
once TRBD1 TRBJ1-5 TRBV2 CASRATGLLSNQPQHF TGTGCCAGCAGAGCGACAGGGCTCTTAAGCAATCAGCCCCAGCATTTT
NA NA TRBJ2-7 TRBV18 CASSPTLRDGAYEQYF TGTGCCAGCTCACCGACTTTGAGGGACGGAGCCTACGAGCAGTACTTC
NA TRBD2 TRBJ2-1 TRBV2 CASSRLAGDSSYNEQFF TGTGCCAGCAGTCGACTAGCGGGGGATAGCTCCTACAATGAGCAGTTCTTC
NA NA TRBJ1-2 TRBV5-1 CASRLQENYGYTF TGCGCCAGCAGGTTGCAGGAGAACTATGGCTACACCTTC
NA NA TRBJ2-1 TRBV6-4 CASSDLLGNNEQFF TGTGCCAGCAGTGACCTGTTGGGGAACAATGAGCAGTTCTTC
NA NA TRBJ1-2 TRBV12-3/TRBV12-4 CASRRQEMEGYTF TGTGCCAGCAGGCGACAGGAAATGGAAGGCTACACCTTC
NA TRBD1 TRBJ1-2 TRBV10-3 CAISDATGPGYTF TGTGCCATCAGTGACGCGACAGGGCCTGGCTACACCTTC
NA NA TRBJ1-6 TRBV7-9 CASNVPGNSPLHF TGTGCCAGCAACGTCCCCGGGAATTCACCCCTCCACTTT
once NA TRBJ2-1 TRBV5-4 CASSLFARVSRNEQFF TGTGCCAGCAGCTTGTTTGCCAGGGTTAGCAGGAATGAGCAGTTCTTC
NA NA TRBJ1-6 TRBV28 CASNTRVDSPLHF TGTGCCAGCAACACTAGGGTGGATTCACCCCTCCACTTT
NA NA TRBJ2-6 TRBV3-1/TRBV3-2 CASSQPRSRSSGANVLTF TGTGCCAGCAGCCAGCCCCGTTCGAGAAGCTCTGGGGCCAACGTCCTGACTTTC